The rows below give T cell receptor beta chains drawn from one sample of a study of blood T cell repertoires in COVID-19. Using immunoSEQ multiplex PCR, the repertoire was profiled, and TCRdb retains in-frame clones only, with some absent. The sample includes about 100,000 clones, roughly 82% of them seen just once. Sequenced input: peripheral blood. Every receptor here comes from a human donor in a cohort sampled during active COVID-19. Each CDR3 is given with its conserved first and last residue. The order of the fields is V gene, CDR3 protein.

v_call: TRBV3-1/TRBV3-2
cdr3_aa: CASSLAGGTDTQYF

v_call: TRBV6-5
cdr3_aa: CASSRDSPNTEAFF

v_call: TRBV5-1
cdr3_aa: CASSLGASTDTQYF

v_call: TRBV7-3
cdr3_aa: CASSLTAGSYNEQFF

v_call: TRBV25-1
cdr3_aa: CASSATDRMPNEKLFF

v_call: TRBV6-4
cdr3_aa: CASNPITRSGGSNYGYTF

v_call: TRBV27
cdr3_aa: CASRTGNSDTQYF

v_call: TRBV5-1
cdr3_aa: CASSLDSQNYGYTF

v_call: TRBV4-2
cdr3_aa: CASSAARQGYEQYF

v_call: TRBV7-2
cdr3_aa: CASSPPLGQRKSPAFF

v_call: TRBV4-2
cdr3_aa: CASSPTSRTGAETQYF

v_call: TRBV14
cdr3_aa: CASSQDSRRDNEQFF

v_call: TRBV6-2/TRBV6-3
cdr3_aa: CASSSPPGRQQETQYF

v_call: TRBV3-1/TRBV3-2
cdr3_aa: CASSLRQENSPLHF

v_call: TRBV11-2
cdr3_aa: CASSQDLQETQYF

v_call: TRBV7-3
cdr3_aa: CASSPGPISGANVLTF

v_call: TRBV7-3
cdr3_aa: CASSSLLGEQFF

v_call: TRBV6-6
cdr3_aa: CASSRQGFTEAFF

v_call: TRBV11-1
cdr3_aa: CASSTFGTGSGYTF

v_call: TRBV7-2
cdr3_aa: CASSFWVGGYNEQFF

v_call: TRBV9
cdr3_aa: CASSVNQGFNEKLFF

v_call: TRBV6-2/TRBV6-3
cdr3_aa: CASSPRVPGELFF

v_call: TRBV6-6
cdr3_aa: CASSRDAGGYSYNEQFF

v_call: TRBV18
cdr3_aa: CASSPFPVGNTIYF

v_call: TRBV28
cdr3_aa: CASSLSGTGSYEQYF

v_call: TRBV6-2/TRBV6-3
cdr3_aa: CASSRDSPYGYTF

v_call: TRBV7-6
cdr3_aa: CASSLSGRPNSPLHF

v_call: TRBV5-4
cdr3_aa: CASSLDRLSAPLHF

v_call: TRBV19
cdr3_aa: CASSIRDSYEGYEQYF

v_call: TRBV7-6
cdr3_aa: CASSRNVAGPFASTDTQYF

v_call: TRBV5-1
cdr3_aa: CASSFPGLATFNEQFF

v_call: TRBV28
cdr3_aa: CASSLLAGGPETQYF

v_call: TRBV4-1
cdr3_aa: CASSQQGVSEQFF

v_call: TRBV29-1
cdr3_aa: CSVHRGQLETQYF

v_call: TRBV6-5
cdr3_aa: CASSYSRGGEKLFF

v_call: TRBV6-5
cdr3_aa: CASSFNRAGYTF

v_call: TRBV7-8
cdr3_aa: CASSPRTVWEQFF

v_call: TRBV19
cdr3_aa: CASSPSQGYYGYTF

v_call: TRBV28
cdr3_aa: CASTWRGHTGELFF

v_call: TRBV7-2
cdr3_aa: CASSADRNYGYTF

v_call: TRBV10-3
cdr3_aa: CAISLRGLLAGVNNEQFF

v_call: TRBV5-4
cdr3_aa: CASSPTGVSYEQYF

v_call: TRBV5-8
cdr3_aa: CASSYPSGGQETQYF

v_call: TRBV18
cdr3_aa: CASSPDRAEAFF

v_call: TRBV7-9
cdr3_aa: CASRGTGISPLHF

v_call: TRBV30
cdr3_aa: CAWSKSRLGTGSTTEAFF

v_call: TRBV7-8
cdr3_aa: CASSPLGLGRDTDTQYF

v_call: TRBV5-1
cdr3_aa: CASRDQQGANVLTF